One and the same sample provided the 17 T cell receptor beta chains below, sequenced in a study of healthy donors' naive CD4 and CD8 T cells. Each TCR library used roughly 490 ng of total RNA and a linear amplification protocol. TCRdb itself ran the reads through MiXCR, one entry per CDR3 protein. The table has around 180,000 distinct CDR3 sequences, about 76% seen once. Sequencing was carried out using naive CD4+ and CD8+ T cells sorted from blood, pooled from several donors. The receptors shown here come from a pool of human donors in good health; the sample pools cells from several healthy donors.

The CDR3 here is CASSPTGRFSEAFF. The CDR3 DNA sequence: TGTGCCAGCAGCCCGACCGGGAGGTTTTCGGAAGCTTTCTTT. The chain joins TRBV27 to TRBJ1-1, with D unresolved. The germline V and J ends were trimmed by 6 bases and 8 bases, with 19 bases remaining between them. The CDR3 length is 14 residues. Germline CDR1 MNHEY, CDR2 SMNVEV (reference sequence).

CDR3: CSSQDGGRETQYF. CDR3 coding DNA: TGCAGCTCGCAGGATGGGGGGCGAGAGACCCAGTACTTC. V and J are TRBV29-1 and TRBJ2-5; D may be TRBD1 or TRBD2 (6 bases each). The germline V gene has CDR1 SQVTM and CDR2 ANQGSEA. This CDR3 is 13 amino acids long. V gave up 8 bases and J gave up 4 bases, with 17 bases separating them.

Details on this clonotype: At one end the junction does not follow the germline gene, possibly because of a read error. This sequence joins TRBV6-2 or TRBV6-3 and TRBJ2-1, with unresolved D. Germline lookup yields CDR1 MNHEY and CDR2 SVGEGT. The CDR3 runs to 13 residues. The CDR3 sequence is CATSYDRYNEQFF. The CDR3 coding sequence is TGTGCCACCAGTTACGACCGCTACAATGAGCAGTTCTTC.

The genes are TRBV6-2 or TRBV6-3 and TRBJ2-7; D uncertain. This CDR3 is 12 amino acids long. Germline assignment: CDR1 MNHEY and CDR2 SVGEGT. With 6 bases removed from V and 2 bases from J, the gap between germline ends came to 8 bases. CDR3 protein: CASSPPAYEQYF. The CDR3 region has the DNA TGTGCCAGCAGCCCGCCGGCCTACGAGCAGTACTTC.

The rearrangement joins TRBV7-2 to TRBJ2-7, with unresolved D. CDR3 length: 13 amino acids. Germline lookup yields CDR1 SGHTA and CDR2 FQGNSA. Trimming shortened V by 1 base and J by 3 bases, and 7 bases separated the two germline ends. CDR3 sequence: CASSLGVNYEQYF. CDR3 nucleotides: TGTGCCAGCAGCTTAGGCGTAAACTACGAGCAGTACTTC.

The rearrangement links TRBV5-1 to TRBJ1-5; D possibly corresponds to TRBD1 (6 bases). Trimming removed 0 bases from V and 1 base from J, with 8 bases in between. This CDR3 has 15 amino acids. The germline V gene encodes CDR1 SGHRS and CDR2 YFSETQ. The CDR3 DNA reads as TGCGCCAGCAGCTTGGTGGGGGGCAGCAATCAGCCCCAGCATTTT. This gives the protein CASSLVGGSNQPQHF.

CDR3 residues: CASGTGGIDEQFF. The DNA for the CDR3 is TGTGCCAGCGGGACAGGGGGAATCGATGAGCAGTTCTTC. V gene TRBV19 combines with J gene TRBJ2-1, with 11 nucleotides matching TRBD1. V lost 9 bases and J lost 8; bases outside the gene matches: 6. The V gene's germline CDR1 is LNHDA and CDR2 SQIVND (reference sequence). The CDR3 contains 13 residues.

The rearrangement joins TRBV4-2 to TRBJ2-1; D is perhaps TRBD1 (5 bases). Germline V lookup: CDR1 LGHNA, CDR2 YNFKEQ. V was cut by 1 base and J by 14 bases, with 15 bases left in between. The CDR3 has 13 residues. The DNA of the CDR3 is TGTGCCAGCAGCCAAGGGGGCGAAAGCAAAGAGTTCTTC. Protein product: CASSQGGESKEFF.

The J gene is TRBJ2-3, the V gene TRBV18; tentatively, D is TRBD1 (5 bases). Trimming took off 3 bases at V and 5 bases at J, with 18 bases between the two ends. Germline CDR1 KGHSH, CDR2 LQKENI. The CDR3 extends over 16 amino acids. CDR3 loop: CASSPVQGYYEDTQYF. The CDR3 bases are TGTGCCAGCTCACCGGTCCAGGGTTACTACGAAGATACGCAGTATTTT.

V usage is TRBV19 and J usage is TRBJ2-2; D remains unclear. The CDR3 has 14 residues. V was clipped by 2 bases and J by 4 bases, with 8 bases between them. Per germline, CDR1 LNHDA and CDR2 SQIVND (reference sequence). CDR3 nucleotides: TGTGCCAGTAGTATAATCACAAGCACCGGGGAGCTGTTTTTT. Protein product: CASSIITSTGELFF.

The chain couples TRBV29-1 to TRBJ2-1; 11 bases align to TRBD2. Germline V gene lookup returns CDR1 SQVTM and CDR2 ANQGSEA. CDR3 length: 18 residues. V dropped 0 bases and J dropped 0; count of bases not matched to a gene: 7. Here the CDR3 DNA reads TGCAGCGTTGAAGATACACTAGCGGGGGTGAGCTCCTACAATGAGCAGTTCTTC. Protein sequence: CSVEDTLAGVSSYNEQFF.

This clonotype was seen a few times. This chain joins TRBV29-1 and TRBJ2-1; D uncertain. Trimming took off 4 bases at V and 0 bases at J, with 13 bases between the two ends. The CDR3 loop spans 15 amino acids. Germline CDR1 is SQVTM and CDR2 is ANQGSEA. CDR3 nucleotides: TGCAGCGTTGTAAATCGGGTGAGCTCCTACAATGAGCAGTTCTTC. Protein sequence: CSVVNRVSSYNEQFF.

This clonotype was detected only a few times. The chain links TRBV29-1 to TRBJ1-2; D possibly corresponds to TRBD1 (5 bases). The CDR3 has 12 residues. In germline, CDR1 is SQVTM, CDR2 ANQGSEA. V lost 7 bases and J 4 bases, leaving 13 bases between the germline ends. CDR3 loop: CSAGRLAYGYTF. The CDR3 DNA is TGCAGCGCAGGGAGACTTGCCTATGGCTACACCTTC.

The rearrangement links TRBV27 to TRBJ2-2; TRBD2 aligns across 11 bases. Trimming removed 2 bases from V and 5 bases from J; junction bases left unmatched: 4. Germline-derived CDR1 and CDR2 are MNHEY and SMNVEV (reference sequence). The length of the CDR3 is 16 residues. The CDR3, as DNA: TGTGCCAGCAGTTTAACTAGCGGGAGATTTACCGGGGAGCTGTTTTTT. Translating gives CASSLTSGRFTGELFF.

The rearrangement links TRBV19 to TRBJ2-5; 8 nucleotides line up with TRBD2. J gave up 5 bases and V 0 bases, and 17 bases lay outside the gene matches. The CDR3 totals 19 residues. Germline V lookup: CDR1 LNHDA, CDR2 SQIVND (reference sequence). The CDR3 DNA sequence: TGTGCCAGTAGTATAGAGGCACCCCCAGTAGCGGGGCTACGCGAGACCCAGTACTTC. As protein: CASSIEAPPVAGLRETQYF.

The rearrangement links TRBV29-1 to TRBJ1-1, with 9 bases aligning to TRBD1. With V trimmed by 7 bases and J by 5 bases, 14 bases remained unmatched. Per germline, CDR1 SQVTM and CDR2 ANQGSEA. CDR3 size: 15 residues. CDR3 loop: CSAYPGTGTATEAFF. The CDR3 bases are TGCAGCGCCTACCCCGGGACAGGGACGGCGACTGAAGCTTTCTTT.

The chain employs TRBV27 and TRBJ2-7; D is possibly TRBD1 or TRBD2 (5 bases each). This CDR3 is 14 amino acids long. V dropped 6 bases and J dropped 7 bases, with 19 bases sitting between them. The germline V gene encodes CDR1 MNHEY and CDR2 SMNVEV (reference sequence). The CDR3 region is CASRYQGFEGEQYF. As DNA, the CDR3 is TGTGCCAGCAGATACCAGGGCTTTGAGGGAGAGCAGTACTTC.